This T cell receptor (beta chain) was documented in a study of T cells after yellow fever vaccination. Study background: Each low-cell-number fraction was prepared by means of SMART-Seq v4 Ultra Low Input. Whole-study results and caveats: A faster peak, day 5 versus 15, was reached by the weaker secondary response. FACS-sorted repertoires could harbor abundant contaminating bulk-population clonotypes. Primary-vaccination clones mostly resurfaced post-booster (roughly 97% CD4, more than 80% CD8).

The CDR3 covers 15 residues. V trimming: 3 bases; J trimming: 5 bases; junction bases outside the gene matches: 6. Per germline, CDR1 SGHRS and CDR2 YFSETQ. MiXCR, run by TCRdb on the 5' RACE reads, gives a single entry per CDR3 protein. The sample yields some 560,000 distinct CDR3 sequences, less than 20% seen once. Only a few counts were recorded for this clonotype. The antigen is not known. This receptor was taken from a young man who received the YFV17D yellow fever vaccine. Sequencing was performed on PBMCs, taken 5 to 6 days after the first yellow fever vaccination. The chain recombines TRBV5-1 with TRBJ1-1; 11 positions match TRBD1. The CDR3 region has the DNA TGCGCCAGCAGCTGGGGGACAGGGGGGGGTACTGAAGCTTTCTTT. Translating it yields CASSWGTGGGTEAFF.